The entry below gives a single T cell receptor (beta chain) sequence along with its context. This CDR3 is 15 amino acids long. From germline, CDR1 is LNHDA and CDR2 SQIVND (reference sequence). V trimming: 4 bases; J trimming: 2 bases; junction bases outside the gene matches: 4. The data stem from a study of blood T cell repertoires in COVID-19. Measured with immunoSEQ multiplex PCR; TCRdb has only the in-frame clones, and not every one. The sample yields under 350,000 clones, approximately 83% seen once. The TCR comes from a woman between 40 and 55 years old with acute COVID-19. J is TRBJ2-3 and V is TRBV19; 9 nucleotides line up with TRBD2. Sequences were obtained from PBMCs or T cells enriched from blood (not recorded which). Here the CDR3 reads CASSRASGTTDTQYF. DNA of the CDR3: TGTGCCAGTAGTAGGGCTAGCGGGACCACAGATACGCAGTATTTT. The full variable domain, completed using reference TRBV19 and TRBJ2-3, is DGGITQSPKYLFRKEGQNVTLSCEQNLNHDAMYWYRQDPGQGLRLIYYSQIVNDFQKGDIAEGYSVSREKKESFPLTVTSAQKNPTAFYLCASSRASGTTDTQYFGPGTRLTVL.